This T cell receptor beta chain was profiled in a study of shared clonotypes between healthy human individuals. Findings and caveats of the study: It was the few donors that limited the genetic and exposure-history diversity represented. Across subsets, estimated richness was generally greater for naive than for memory populations.

Turning to this clone: What it binds is unknown.

CDR3 length: 14 residues. In germline, CDR1 is GTSNPN, CDR2 SVGIG (reference sequence). Trimming cost V 4 bases and J 0 bases, with 11 bases left between them. Produced via immunoSEQ multiplex PCR; TCRdb's table is partial and in-frame only. The sample lists 550,000 to 800,000 clones; roughly 88% were seen once. This chain connects TRBV30 to TRBJ2-3, with a weak D call TRBD2 (6 bases). The TCR originated in a man younger than 35 in good health. Some clones in this sample may be carry-over from other donors' samples. Sequenced input: memory CD8+ T cells from PBMCs. Subset: CD45RO+ cells pooled with CCR7-negative TemRA cells. CDR3 in DNA: TGTGCCTGGACATCTGGGACTAGCACAGATACGCAGTATTTT. Protein product: CAWTSGTSTDTQYF.